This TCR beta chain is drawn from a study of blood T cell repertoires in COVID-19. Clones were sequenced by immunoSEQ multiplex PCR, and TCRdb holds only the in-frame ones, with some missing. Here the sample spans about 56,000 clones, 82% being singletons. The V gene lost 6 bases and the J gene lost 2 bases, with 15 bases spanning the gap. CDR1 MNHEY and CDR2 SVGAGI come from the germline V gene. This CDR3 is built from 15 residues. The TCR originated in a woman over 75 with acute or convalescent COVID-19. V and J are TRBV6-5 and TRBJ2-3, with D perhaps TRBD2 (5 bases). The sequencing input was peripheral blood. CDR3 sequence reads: CASRATRGSTDTQYF. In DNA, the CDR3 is TGTGCCAGCAGGGCTACACGGGGATCCACAGATACGCAGTATTTT.